This is a list of T cell receptor beta chains from one sample in a study of T cells in Graves' hyperthyroidism and ophthalmopathy. Using its own MiXCR run on the multiplex PCR reads, TCRdb lists one record per CDR3 protein. The sample includes hundreds of thousands of distinct CDR3 sequences, 12% to 15% seen only once; the top ten take roughly 10%. The specimen was blood. These receptors all stem from a young woman with Graves' hyperthyroidism. Both conserved end residues are part of each CDR3. Fields, in order: D gene, clone size, V gene, CDR3 length, J gene, CDR3 DNA, CDR3 protein. The D gene is left open where the match is weak. Size tells how often a clone was seen (once, few, many) or the class of an expanded clone, and some rows leave it out.

D gene: -; clone size: many; V gene: TRBV9; CDR3 length: 13; J gene: TRBJ2-5; CDR3 DNA: TGTGCCAGCAGCAAGGACGGGGTCGAGACCCAGTACTTC; CDR3 protein: CASSKDGVETQYF
D gene: -; clone size: few; V gene: TRBV28; CDR3 length: 12; J gene: TRBJ1-5; CDR3 DNA: TGTGCCAGCAGCCGCCCTGATCAGCCCCAGCATTTT; CDR3 protein: CASSRPDQPQHF
D gene: -; clone size: -; V gene: TRBV28; CDR3 length: 13; J gene: TRBJ2-1; CDR3 DNA: TGTGCCAGCAGTTCCCCCGCATTCTTTGAGCAGTTCTTC; CDR3 protein: CASSSPAFFEQFF
D gene: -; clone size: few; V gene: TRBV6-1; CDR3 length: 14; J gene: TRBJ2-7; CDR3 DNA: TGTGCCAGCACCGCCCCGACAGTACCCCACGAGCAGTACTTC; CDR3 protein: CASTAPTVPHEQYF
D gene: -; clone size: -; V gene: TRBV19; CDR3 length: 12; J gene: TRBJ1-1; CDR3 DNA: TGTGCCAGTAGTCCGGGCCTCCTTGAAGCTTTCTTT; CDR3 protein: CASSPGLLEAFF
D gene: -; clone size: -; V gene: TRBV20-1; CDR3 length: 14; J gene: TRBJ2-5; CDR3 DNA: TGCAGTGCTAGAGATGTGGATTACCAAGAGACCCAGTACTTC; CDR3 protein: CSARDVDYQETQYF
D gene: -; clone size: few; V gene: TRBV28; CDR3 length: 13; J gene: TRBJ2-3; CDR3 DNA: TGTGCCGGAGGCGCTACACCCACAGATACGCAGTATTTT; CDR3 protein: CAGGATPTDTQYF
D gene: TRBD1; clone size: -; V gene: TRBV29-1; CDR3 length: 15; J gene: TRBJ2-1; CDR3 DNA: TGCAGCGTTACCCCGGGACAGGGGTTTCCCTACGAGCAGTTCTTC; CDR3 protein: CSVTPGQGFPYEQFF
D gene: -; clone size: -; V gene: TRBV27; CDR3 length: 16; J gene: TRBJ2-3; CDR3 DNA: TGTGCCAGCAGTTCCGCAAACAGGGCTAGCACAGATACGCAGTATTTT; CDR3 protein: CASSSANRASTDTQYF
D gene: TRBD1; clone size: few; V gene: TRBV14; CDR3 length: 15; J gene: TRBJ2-1; CDR3 DNA: TGTGCCAGCAGCCAAGGCGGGACAGGGAACAATGAGCAGTTCTTC; CDR3 protein: CASSQGGTGNNEQFF
D gene: -; clone size: few; V gene: TRBV5-8; CDR3 length: 15; J gene: TRBJ1-2; CDR3 DNA: TGTGCCAGCAGCTTGCTAATTCCCCATAACTATGGCTACACCTTC; CDR3 protein: CASSLLIPHNYGYTF
D gene: -; clone size: -; V gene: TRBV6-1; CDR3 length: 16; J gene: TRBJ2-5; CDR3 DNA: TGTGCCAGCAGTGTAACCCTTACGGGAGTCCGGGAGACCCAGTACTTC; CDR3 protein: CASSVTLTGVRETQYF
D gene: -; clone size: -; V gene: TRBV7-8; CDR3 length: 13; J gene: TRBJ2-5; CDR3 DNA: TGTGCCGGCAGCTTTCTTACAAAAGAGACCCAGTACTTC; CDR3 protein: CAGSFLTKETQYF
D gene: -; clone size: few; V gene: TRBV27; CDR3 length: 13; J gene: TRBJ2-7; CDR3 DNA: TGTGCCAGCAGTTTTTCAGGGGTCGGCGAGCAGTACTTC; CDR3 protein: CASSFSGVGEQYF
D gene: TRBD2; clone size: many; V gene: TRBV20-1; CDR3 length: 15; J gene: TRBJ2-7; CDR3 DNA: TGCAGTGCCCAAGGGGGACTAGCGGGAGGGTACGAGCAGTACTTC; CDR3 protein: CSAQGGLAGGYEQYF
D gene: -; clone size: -; V gene: TRBV11-2; CDR3 length: 15; J gene: TRBJ1-5; CDR3 DNA: TGTGCCAGCAGCTCGGGACCAGAGAGCAATCAGCCCCAGCATTTT; CDR3 protein: CASSSGPESNQPQHF
D gene: -; clone size: -; V gene: TRBV20-1; CDR3 length: 14; J gene: TRBJ2-5; CDR3 DNA: TGCAGTGTCCCGAACAGGCGGCACCCGGAGACCCAGTACTTC; CDR3 protein: CSVPNRRHPETQYF
D gene: TRBD1; clone size: many; V gene: TRBV13; CDR3 length: 16; J gene: TRBJ2-7; CDR3 DNA: TGTGCCAGCAGCACCCCGACAGGGAGTCTTGCTTACGAGCAGTACTTC; CDR3 protein: CASSTPTGSLAYEQYF
D gene: -; clone size: many; V gene: TRBV5-6; CDR3 length: 13; J gene: TRBJ2-3; CDR3 DNA: TGTGCCAGCAACTTAAAGGGCACAGATACGCAGTATTTT; CDR3 protein: CASNLKGTDTQYF
D gene: -; clone size: -; V gene: TRBV24-1; CDR3 length: 15; J gene: TRBJ1-4; CDR3 DNA: TGTGCCACCAGTGATACACAGGGCGATGGTGAAAAACTGTTTTTT; CDR3 protein: CATSDTQGDGEKLFF
D gene: -; clone size: -; V gene: TRBV2; CDR3 length: 14; J gene: TRBJ1-5; CDR3 DNA: TGTGCCAGCAGTGAAAGCCAGGAAGCCCCGCCCCAGCATTTT; CDR3 protein: CASSESQEAPPQHF
D gene: -; clone size: many; V gene: TRBV2; CDR3 length: 12; J gene: TRBJ2-1; CDR3 DNA: TGTGCCAGCAGTGGTGCTGGATTTGAGCAGTTCTTC; CDR3 protein: CASSGAGFEQFF
D gene: -; clone size: few; V gene: TRBV10-2; CDR3 length: 12; J gene: TRBJ2-1; CDR3 DNA: TGCGCCAGCGGTGAGTGGAGACTAGAGCAGTTCTTC; CDR3 protein: CASGEWRLEQFF
D gene: -; clone size: few; V gene: TRBV5-1; CDR3 length: 15; J gene: TRBJ2-1; CDR3 DNA: TGCGCCAGCAGCTTGGAAGGCGTCGGGATAAATGAGCAGTTCTTC; CDR3 protein: CASSLEGVGINEQFF
D gene: -; clone size: many; V gene: TRBV6-2/TRBV6-3; CDR3 length: 14; J gene: TRBJ1-1; CDR3 DNA: TGTGCCTCAATACCGTGGGGGGCCTCGACTGAAGCTTTCTTT; CDR3 protein: CASIPWGASTEAFF
D gene: -; clone size: few; V gene: TRBV27; CDR3 length: 15; J gene: TRBJ1-4; CDR3 DNA: TGTGCCAGCAGTGCCCGGCTTTCAACTAATGAAAAACTGTTTTTT; CDR3 protein: CASSARLSTNEKLFF
D gene: -; clone size: few; V gene: TRBV5-1; CDR3 length: 19; J gene: TRBJ1-2; CDR3 DNA: TGCGCCAGCAGCTTGGGGCTAAACAGGGCTTCAAGCTGGAACGATGGCTACACCTTC; CDR3 protein: CASSLGLNRASSWNDGYTF
D gene: -; clone size: few; V gene: TRBV6-1; CDR3 length: 15; J gene: TRBJ2-2; CDR3 DNA: TGTGCCAGCAGTGAATCAGACGCGAACACCGGGGAGCTGTTTTTT; CDR3 protein: CASSESDANTGELFF
D gene: TRBD1; clone size: few; V gene: TRBV29-1; CDR3 length: 12; J gene: TRBJ1-6; CDR3 DNA: TGCAGCGTTGAAGGGGACAGGGGTACCCTCCACTTT; CDR3 protein: CSVEGDRGTLHF
D gene: -; clone size: few; V gene: TRBV12-3/TRBV12-4; CDR3 length: 13; J gene: TRBJ1-1; CDR3 DNA: TGTGCCAGCACCCTTCGTGGAGGGTTGAGAGCTTTCTTT; CDR3 protein: CASTLRGGLRAFF
D gene: -; clone size: many; V gene: TRBV27; CDR3 length: 17; J gene: TRBJ1-1; CDR3 DNA: TGTGCCAGCAGCGAACTGGGGGAAGGGCGACCCCAAAAGGCAGCTTTCTTT; CDR3 protein: CASSELGEGRPQKAAFF
D gene: -; clone size: -; V gene: TRBV6-1; CDR3 length: 16; J gene: TRBJ1-5; CDR3 DNA: TGTGCCAGCAGGTCAGGACAGAGAGATAGCAATCAGCCCCAGCATTTT; CDR3 protein: CASRSGQRDSNQPQHF
D gene: -; clone size: many; V gene: TRBV6-1; CDR3 length: 16; J gene: TRBJ2-1; CDR3 DNA: TGTGCCAGCAGCTACAGGGATGGACTTTTCGGGGATGAGCAGTTCTTC; CDR3 protein: CASSYRDGLFGDEQFF
D gene: TRBD1; clone size: many; V gene: TRBV2; CDR3 length: 15; J gene: TRBJ1-5; CDR3 DNA: TGTGCCAGCAGTAAAGGGGGACAGATGAATCAGCCCCAGCATTTT; CDR3 protein: CASSKGGQMNQPQHF
D gene: -; clone size: many; V gene: TRBV20-1; CDR3 length: 13; J gene: TRBJ2-3; CDR3 DNA: TGCAGTGCTCGGTTCCAGATCACAGATACGCAGTATTTT; CDR3 protein: CSARFQITDTQYF
D gene: -; clone size: -; V gene: TRBV2; CDR3 length: 15; J gene: TRBJ1-2; CDR3 DNA: TGTGCCAGCAGTGGCCAAATCCTGATTAACTATGGCTACACCTTC; CDR3 protein: CASSGQILINYGYTF
D gene: -; clone size: -; V gene: TRBV12-3/TRBV12-4; CDR3 length: 15; J gene: TRBJ2-3; CDR3 DNA: TGTGCCAGCAGCCTACTCCGGATGGACACAGATACGCAGTATTTT; CDR3 protein: CASSLLRMDTDTQYF